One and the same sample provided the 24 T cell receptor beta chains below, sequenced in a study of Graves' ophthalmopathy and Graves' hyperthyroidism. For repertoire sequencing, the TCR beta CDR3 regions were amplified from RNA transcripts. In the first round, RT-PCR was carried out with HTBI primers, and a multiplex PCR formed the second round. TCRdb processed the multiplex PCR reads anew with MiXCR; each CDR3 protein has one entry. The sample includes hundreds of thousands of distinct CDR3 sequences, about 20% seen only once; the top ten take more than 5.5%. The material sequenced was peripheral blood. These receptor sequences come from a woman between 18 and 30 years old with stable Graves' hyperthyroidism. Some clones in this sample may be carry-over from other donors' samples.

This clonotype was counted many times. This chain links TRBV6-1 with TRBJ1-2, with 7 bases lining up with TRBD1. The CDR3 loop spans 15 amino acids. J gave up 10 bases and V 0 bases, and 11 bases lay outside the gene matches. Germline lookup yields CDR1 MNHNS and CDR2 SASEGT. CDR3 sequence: CASSEASGTALHYTF. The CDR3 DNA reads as TGTGCCAGCAGTGAAGCGTCGGGGACAGCACTACACTACACCTTC.

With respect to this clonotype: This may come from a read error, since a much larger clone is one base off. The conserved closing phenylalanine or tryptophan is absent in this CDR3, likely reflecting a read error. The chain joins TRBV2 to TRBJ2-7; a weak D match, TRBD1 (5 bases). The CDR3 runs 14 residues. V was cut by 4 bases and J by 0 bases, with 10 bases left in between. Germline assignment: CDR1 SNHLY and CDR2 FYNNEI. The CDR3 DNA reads TGTGCCAGCAGTGGTACAGGCGTCTCCTACGAGCAGTACTAC. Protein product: CASSGTGVSYEQYY.

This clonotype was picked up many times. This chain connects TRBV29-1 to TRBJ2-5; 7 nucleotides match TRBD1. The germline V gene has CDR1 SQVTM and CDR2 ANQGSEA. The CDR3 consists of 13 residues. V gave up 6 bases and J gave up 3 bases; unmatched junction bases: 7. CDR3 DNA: TGCAGCGTAGAGGGGACAGTAAAAGAGACCCAGTACTTC. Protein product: CSVEGTVKETQYF.

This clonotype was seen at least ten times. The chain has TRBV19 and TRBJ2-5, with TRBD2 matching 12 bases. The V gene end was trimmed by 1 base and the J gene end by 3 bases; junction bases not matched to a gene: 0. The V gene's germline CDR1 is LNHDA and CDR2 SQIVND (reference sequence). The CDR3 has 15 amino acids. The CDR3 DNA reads TGTGCCAGTAGTATAGGACTAGCGGGAGAAGAGACCCAGTACTTC. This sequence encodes CASSIGLAGEETQYF.

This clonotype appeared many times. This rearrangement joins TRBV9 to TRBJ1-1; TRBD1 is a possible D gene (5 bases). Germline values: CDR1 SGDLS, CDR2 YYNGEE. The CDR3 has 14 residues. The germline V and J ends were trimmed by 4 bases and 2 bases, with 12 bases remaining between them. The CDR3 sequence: CASSKDRQNTEAFF. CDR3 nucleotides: TGTGCCAGCAGCAAAGACAGACAAAACACTGAAGCTTTCTTT.

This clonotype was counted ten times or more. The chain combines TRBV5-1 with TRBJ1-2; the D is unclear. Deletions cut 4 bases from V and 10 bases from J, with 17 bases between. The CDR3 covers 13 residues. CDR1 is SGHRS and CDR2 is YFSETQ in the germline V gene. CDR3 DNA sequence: TGCGCCAGCAGCCCGGCGGAGGGAACCATCTACACCTTC. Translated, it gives CASSPAEGTIYTF.

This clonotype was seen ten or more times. Here the CDR3 reads CASMASGFYEQYF. CDR3 DNA sequence: TGTGCCAGCATGGCTAGCGGGTTTTACGAGCAGTACTTC. V usage is TRBV6-1 and J usage is TRBJ2-7, with 8 bases matching TRBD2. After removal of 7 bases from V and 4 bases from J, the junction contained 6 bases not matched to a gene. Germline V lookup: CDR1 MNHNS, CDR2 SASEGT. This CDR3 region has 13 residues.

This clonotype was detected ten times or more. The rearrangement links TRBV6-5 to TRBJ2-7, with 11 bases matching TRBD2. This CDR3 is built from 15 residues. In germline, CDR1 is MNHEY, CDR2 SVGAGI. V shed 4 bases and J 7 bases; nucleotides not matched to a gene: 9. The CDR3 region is CASSFFTSGRGEQYF. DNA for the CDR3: TGTGCCAGCAGTTTCTTCACTAGCGGGAGAGGTGAGCAGTACTTC.

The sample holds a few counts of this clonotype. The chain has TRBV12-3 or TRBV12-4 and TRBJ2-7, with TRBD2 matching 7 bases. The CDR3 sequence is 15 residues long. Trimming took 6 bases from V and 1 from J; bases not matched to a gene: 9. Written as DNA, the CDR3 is TGTGCCAGCAGCTCCACGGCCGGGGGGTCCTACGAGCAGTACTTC. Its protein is CASSSTAGGSYEQYF.

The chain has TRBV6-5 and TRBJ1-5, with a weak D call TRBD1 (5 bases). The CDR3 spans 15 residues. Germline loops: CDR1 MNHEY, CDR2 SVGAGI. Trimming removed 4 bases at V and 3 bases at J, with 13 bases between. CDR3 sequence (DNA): TGTGCCAGCAGTTCGCCACAGGACGCCAATCAGCCCCAGCATTTT. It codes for CASSSPQDANQPQHF.

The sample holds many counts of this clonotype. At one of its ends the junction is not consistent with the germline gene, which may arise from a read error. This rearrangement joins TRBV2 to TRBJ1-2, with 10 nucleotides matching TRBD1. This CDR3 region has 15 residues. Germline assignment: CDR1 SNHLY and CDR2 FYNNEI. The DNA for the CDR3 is TGTACCAGCAGTGAACGGGACAGGGGTAACTATGGCTACACCTTC. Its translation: CTSSERDRGNYGYTF.

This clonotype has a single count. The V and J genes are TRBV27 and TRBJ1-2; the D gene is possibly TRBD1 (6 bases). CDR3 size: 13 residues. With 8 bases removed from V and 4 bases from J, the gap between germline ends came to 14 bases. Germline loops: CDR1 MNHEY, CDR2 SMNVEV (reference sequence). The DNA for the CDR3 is TGTGCCAGCGGTAAACAGGGACCCTATGGCTACACCTTC. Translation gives CASGKQGPYGYTF.

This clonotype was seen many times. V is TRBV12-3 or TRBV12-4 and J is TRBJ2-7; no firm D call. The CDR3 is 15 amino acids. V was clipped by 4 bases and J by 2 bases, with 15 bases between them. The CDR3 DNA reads TGTGCCAGCAGTTGGACCGGCGGCAGCCCCTACGAGCAGTACTTC. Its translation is CASSWTGGSPYEQYF.

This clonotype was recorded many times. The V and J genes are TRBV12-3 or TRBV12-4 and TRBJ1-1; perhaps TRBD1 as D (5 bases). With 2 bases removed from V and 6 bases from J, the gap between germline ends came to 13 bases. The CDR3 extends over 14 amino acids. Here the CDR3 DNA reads TGTGCCAGCAGTTTAAGGGTTCGGGGCGCTGAAGCTTTCTTT. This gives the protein CASSLRVRGAEAFF.

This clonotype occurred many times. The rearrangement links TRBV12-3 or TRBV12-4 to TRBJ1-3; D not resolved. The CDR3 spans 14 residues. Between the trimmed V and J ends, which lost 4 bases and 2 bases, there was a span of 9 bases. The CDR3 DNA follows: TGTGCCAGCAGTTCCGGGAGAACTGGAAACACCATATATTTT. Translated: CASSSGRTGNTIYF.

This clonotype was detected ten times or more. CDR3 loop: CASSTRDRGGGYEQYF. The DNA of the CDR3 is TGTGCCAGCAGCACAAGGGACAGGGGAGGAGGATACGAGCAGTACTTC. The rearrangement links TRBV7-2 to TRBJ2-7; TRBD1 matches at 10 bases. With 5 bases clipped from V and 4 bases from J, the junction kept 11 bases outside the gene matches. Germline loops: CDR1 SGHTA, CDR2 FQGNSA. The CDR3 is 16 amino acids.

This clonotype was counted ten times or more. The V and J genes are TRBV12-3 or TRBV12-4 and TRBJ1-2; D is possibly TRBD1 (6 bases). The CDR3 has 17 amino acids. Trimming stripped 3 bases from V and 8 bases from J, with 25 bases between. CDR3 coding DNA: TGTGCCAGCAGTTTTATCGGCACCAACCGGGACACCTCGGGCTACACCTTC. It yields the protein CASSFIGTNRDTSGYTF.

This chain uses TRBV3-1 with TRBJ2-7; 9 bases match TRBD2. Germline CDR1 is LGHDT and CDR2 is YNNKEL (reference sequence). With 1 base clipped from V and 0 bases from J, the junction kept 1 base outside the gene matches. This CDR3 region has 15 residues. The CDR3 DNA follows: TGTGCCAGCAGCCAAGCTAGCGGGGACTCCTACGAGCAGTACTTC. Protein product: CASSQASGDSYEQYF.

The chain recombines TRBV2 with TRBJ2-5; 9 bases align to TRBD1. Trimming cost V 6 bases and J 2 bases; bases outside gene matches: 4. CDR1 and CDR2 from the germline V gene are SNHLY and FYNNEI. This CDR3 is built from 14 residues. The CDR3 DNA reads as TGTGCCAGCAGGGTGACAGGGGGACAAGAGACCCAGTACTTC. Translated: CASRVTGGQETQYF.

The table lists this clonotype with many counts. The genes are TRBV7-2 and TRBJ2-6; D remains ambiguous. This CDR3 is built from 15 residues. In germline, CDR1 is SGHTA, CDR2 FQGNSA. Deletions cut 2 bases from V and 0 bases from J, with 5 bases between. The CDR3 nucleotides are TGTGCCAGCAGCTTACCCTCCTCTGGGGCCAACGTCCTGACTTTC. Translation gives CASSLPSSGANVLTF. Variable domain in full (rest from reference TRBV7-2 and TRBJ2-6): GAGVSQSPSNKVTEKGKDVELRCDPISGHTALYWYRQSLGQGLEFLIYFQGNSAPDKSGLPSDRFSAERTGGSVSTLTIQRTQQEDSAVYLCASSLPSSGANVLTFGAGSRLTVL.

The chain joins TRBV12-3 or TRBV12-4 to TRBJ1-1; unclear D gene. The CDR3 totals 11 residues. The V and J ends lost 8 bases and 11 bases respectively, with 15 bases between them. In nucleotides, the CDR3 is TGTGCCAGCCGGGAAGGAGGGCATGCTTTCTTT. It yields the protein CASREGGHAFF.

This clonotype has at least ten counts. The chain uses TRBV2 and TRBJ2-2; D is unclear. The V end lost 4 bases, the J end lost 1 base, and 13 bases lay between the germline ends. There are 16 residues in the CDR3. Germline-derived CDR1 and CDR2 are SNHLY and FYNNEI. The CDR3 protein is CASSVFLQLNTGELFF. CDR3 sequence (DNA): TGTGCCAGCAGTGTATTCTTACAACTGAACACCGGGGAGCTGTTTTTT. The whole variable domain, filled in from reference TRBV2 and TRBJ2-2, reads EPEVTQTPSHQVTQMGQEVILRCVPISNHLYFYWYRQILGQKVEFLVSFYNNEISEKSEIFDDQFSVERPDGSNFTLKIRSTKLEDSAMYFCASSVFLQLNTGELFFGEGSRLTVL.

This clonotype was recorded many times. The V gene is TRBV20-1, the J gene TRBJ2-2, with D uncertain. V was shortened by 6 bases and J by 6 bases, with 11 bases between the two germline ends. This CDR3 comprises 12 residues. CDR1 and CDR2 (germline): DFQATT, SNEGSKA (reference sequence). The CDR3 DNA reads TGCAGTGCACTGACTGGCCCCGGGGAGCTGTTTTTT. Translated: CSALTGPGELFF.

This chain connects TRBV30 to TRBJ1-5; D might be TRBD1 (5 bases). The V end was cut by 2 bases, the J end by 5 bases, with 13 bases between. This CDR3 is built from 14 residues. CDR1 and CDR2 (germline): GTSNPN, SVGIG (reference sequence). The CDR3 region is CAWSLGAVDQPQHF. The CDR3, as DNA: TGTGCCTGGAGTCTCGGGGCAGTAGATCAGCCCCAGCATTTT.